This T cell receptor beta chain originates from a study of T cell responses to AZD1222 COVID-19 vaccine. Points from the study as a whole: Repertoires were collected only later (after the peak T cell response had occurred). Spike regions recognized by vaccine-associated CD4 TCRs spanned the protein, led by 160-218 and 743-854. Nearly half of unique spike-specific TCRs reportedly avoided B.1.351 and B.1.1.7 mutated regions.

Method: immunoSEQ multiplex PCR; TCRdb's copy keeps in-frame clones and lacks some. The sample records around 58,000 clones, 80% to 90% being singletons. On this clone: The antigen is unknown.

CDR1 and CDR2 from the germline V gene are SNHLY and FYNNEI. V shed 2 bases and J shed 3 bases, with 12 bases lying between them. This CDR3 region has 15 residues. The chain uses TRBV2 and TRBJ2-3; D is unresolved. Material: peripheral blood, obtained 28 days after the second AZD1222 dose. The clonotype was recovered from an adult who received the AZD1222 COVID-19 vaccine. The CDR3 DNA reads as TGTGCCAGCAGTGAACAGGCTTTATTGACAGATACGCAGTATTTT. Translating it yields CASSEQALLTDTQYF.